The subject of this entry is one TCR beta chain. The antigen is unknown. The authors obtained over 98% purity in all sorted populations. This record comes from a study of beta chain features in type 1 diabetes. At the level of the study: The samples had around 98 million sorted cells examined in all.

Reverse transcription of all isolated RNA meant that expressed TCRB transcripts were sequenced. The data were produced by immunoSEQ multiplex PCR, yet TCRdb's version contains in-frame clones alone and is incomplete. The data show under 300,000 clones, with under 13% seen just once and around 0.018% held by the top ten. The germline V gene encodes CDR1 SGHRS and CDR2 YFSETQ. This CDR3 is built from 13 residues. V lost 0 bases and J 6 bases, leaving 9 bases between the germline ends. Study observations and caveats: For Type 1 diabetes patients, all four CD4+ subsets carried TCRB CDR3s that were moderately but significantly shorter.

V gene TRBV5-1 combines with J gene TRBJ1-2; D is ambiguous. Input material: naive CD4+ T cells from blood. This clonotype originated in a man between 25 and 39 years old with type 1 diabetes. CDR3 sequence (DNA): TGCGCCAGCAGCTTGGCTGAGGGCGATGGCTACACCTTC. It specifies CASSLAEGDGYTF.